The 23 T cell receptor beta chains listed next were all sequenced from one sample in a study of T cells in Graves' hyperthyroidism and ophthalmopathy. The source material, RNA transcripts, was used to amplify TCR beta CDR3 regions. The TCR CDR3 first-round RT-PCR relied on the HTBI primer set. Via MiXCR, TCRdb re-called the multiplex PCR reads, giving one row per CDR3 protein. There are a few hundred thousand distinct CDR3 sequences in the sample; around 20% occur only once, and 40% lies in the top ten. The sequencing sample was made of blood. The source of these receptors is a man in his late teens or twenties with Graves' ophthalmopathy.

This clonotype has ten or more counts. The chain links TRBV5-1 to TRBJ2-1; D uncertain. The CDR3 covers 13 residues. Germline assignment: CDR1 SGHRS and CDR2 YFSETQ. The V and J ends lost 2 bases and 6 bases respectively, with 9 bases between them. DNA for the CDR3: TGCGCCAGCAGCTTTGTGTCGAGCAATGAGCAGTTCTTC. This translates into CASSFVSSNEQFF.

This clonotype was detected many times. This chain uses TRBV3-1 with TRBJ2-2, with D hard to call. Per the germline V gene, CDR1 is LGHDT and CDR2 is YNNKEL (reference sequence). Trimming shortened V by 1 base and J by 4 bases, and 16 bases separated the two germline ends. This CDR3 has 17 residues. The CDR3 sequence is CASSQGSGTVITGELFF. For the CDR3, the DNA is TGTGCCAGCAGCCAAGGGTCAGGCACAGTGATCACCGGGGAGCTGTTTTTT.

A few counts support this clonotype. The CDR3 DNA is TGTGCCAGCTTTAGGCCGGGTACCGGGGAGCTGTTTTTT. Its protein is CASFRPGTGELFF. V is TRBV6-2 or TRBV6-3 and J is TRBJ2-2; D gene unclear. The CDR3 is 13 amino acids. Trimming removed 8 bases at V and 5 bases at J, with 12 bases between. CDR1 and CDR2 (germline): MNHEY, SVGEGT.

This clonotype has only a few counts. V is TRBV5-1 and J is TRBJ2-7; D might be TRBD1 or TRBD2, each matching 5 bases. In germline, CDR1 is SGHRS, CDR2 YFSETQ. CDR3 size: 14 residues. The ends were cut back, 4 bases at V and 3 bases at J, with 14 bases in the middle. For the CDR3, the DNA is TGCGCCAGCAGCACCTCCGGGACGGACTACGAGCAGTACTTC. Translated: CASSTSGTDYEQYF. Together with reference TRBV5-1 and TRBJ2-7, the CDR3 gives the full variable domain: KAGVTQTPRYLIKTRGQQVTLSCSPISGHRSVSWYQQTPGQGLQFLFEYFSETQRNKGNFPGRFSGRQFSNSRSEMNVSTLELGDSALYLCASSTSGTDYEQYFGPGTRLTVT.

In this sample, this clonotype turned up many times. The CDR3 loop is CASSDEGLAGGDIQYF. The CDR3 DNA is TGTGCCAGCAGTGATGAGGGACTAGCGGGGGGTGACATTCAGTACTTC. The V gene is TRBV2, the J gene TRBJ2-4; 15 bases agree with TRBD2. Germline V gene sequence: CDR1 SNHLY, CDR2 FYNNEI. This CDR3 has 16 amino acids. After removal of 3 bases from V and 8 bases from J, the junction contained 5 bases not matched to a gene.

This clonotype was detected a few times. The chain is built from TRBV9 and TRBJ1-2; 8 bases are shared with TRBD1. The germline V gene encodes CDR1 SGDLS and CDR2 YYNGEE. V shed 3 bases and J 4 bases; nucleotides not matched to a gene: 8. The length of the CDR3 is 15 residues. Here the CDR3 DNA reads TGTGCCAGCAGCGGGGACAGGCTCTACACCTATGGCTACACCTTC. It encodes CASSGDRLYTYGYTF. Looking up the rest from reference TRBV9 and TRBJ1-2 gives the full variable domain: DSGVTQTPKHLITATGQRVTLRCSPRSGDLSVYWYQQSLDQGLQFLIQYYNGEERAKGNILERFSAQQFPDLHSELNLSSLELGDSALYFCASSGDRLYTYGYTFGSGTRLTVV.

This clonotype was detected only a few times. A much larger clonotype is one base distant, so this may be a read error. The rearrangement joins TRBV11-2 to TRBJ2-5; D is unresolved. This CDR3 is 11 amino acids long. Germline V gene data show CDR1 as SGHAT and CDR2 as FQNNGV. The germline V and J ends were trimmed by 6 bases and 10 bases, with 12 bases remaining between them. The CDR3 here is CASSLGRSQYF. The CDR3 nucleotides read TGTGCCAGCAGTCTAGGACGGAGCCAGTACTTC. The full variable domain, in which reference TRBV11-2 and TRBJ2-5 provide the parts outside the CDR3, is EAGVAQSPRYKIIEKRQSVAFWCNPISGHATLYWYQQILGQGPKLLIQFQNNGVVDDSQLPKDRFSAERLKGVDSTLKIQPAKLEDSAVYLCASSLGRSQYFGPGTRLLVL.

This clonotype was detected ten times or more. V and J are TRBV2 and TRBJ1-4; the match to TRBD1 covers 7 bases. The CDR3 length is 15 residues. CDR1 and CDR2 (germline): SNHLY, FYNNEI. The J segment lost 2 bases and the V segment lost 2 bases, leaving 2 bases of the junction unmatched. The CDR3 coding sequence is TGTGCCAGCAGTGAAATGGGACAGACTAATGAAAAACTGTTTTTT. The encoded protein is CASSEMGQTNEKLFF.

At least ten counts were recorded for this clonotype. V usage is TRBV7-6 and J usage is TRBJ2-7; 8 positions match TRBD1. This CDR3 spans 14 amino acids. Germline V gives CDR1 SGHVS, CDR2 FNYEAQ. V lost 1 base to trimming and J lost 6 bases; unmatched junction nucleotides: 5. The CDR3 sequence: CASSLGQGTLEQYF. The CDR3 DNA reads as TGTGCCAGCAGCTTAGGACAGGGGACGCTCGAGCAGTACTTC.

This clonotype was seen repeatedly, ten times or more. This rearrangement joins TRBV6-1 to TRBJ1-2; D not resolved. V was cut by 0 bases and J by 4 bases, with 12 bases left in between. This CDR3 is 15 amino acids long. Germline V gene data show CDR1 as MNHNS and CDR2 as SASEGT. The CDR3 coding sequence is TGTGCCAGCAGTGAAGCGCCCACCCGCGGCTATGGCTACACCTTC. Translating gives CASSEAPTRGYGYTF.

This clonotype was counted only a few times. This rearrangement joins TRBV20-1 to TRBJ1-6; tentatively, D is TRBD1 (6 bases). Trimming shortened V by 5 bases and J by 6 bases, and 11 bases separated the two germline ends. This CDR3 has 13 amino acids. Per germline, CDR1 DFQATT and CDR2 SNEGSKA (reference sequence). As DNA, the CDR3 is TGCAGTGCTCCCCGGACAGCTAATTCACCCCTCCACTTT. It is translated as CSAPRTANSPLHF.

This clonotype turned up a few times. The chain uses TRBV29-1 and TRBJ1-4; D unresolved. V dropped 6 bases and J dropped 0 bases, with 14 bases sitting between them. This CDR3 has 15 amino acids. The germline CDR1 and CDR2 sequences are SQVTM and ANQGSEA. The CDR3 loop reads CSVNDHSATNEKLFF. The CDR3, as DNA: TGCAGCGTGAACGACCACAGTGCAACTAATGAAAAACTGTTTTTT.

The CDR3 DNA follows: TGTGCCAGCAGTTACGGGGACGGCGTCAATGAAAAACTGTTTTTT. Protein product: CASSYGDGVNEKLFF. This chain joins TRBV6-5 and TRBJ1-4; D is possibly TRBD1 (5 bases). The CDR3 length is 15 residues. The ends were cut back, 2 bases at V and 5 bases at J, with 12 bases in the middle. Per the germline V gene, CDR1 is MNHEY and CDR2 is SVGAGI.

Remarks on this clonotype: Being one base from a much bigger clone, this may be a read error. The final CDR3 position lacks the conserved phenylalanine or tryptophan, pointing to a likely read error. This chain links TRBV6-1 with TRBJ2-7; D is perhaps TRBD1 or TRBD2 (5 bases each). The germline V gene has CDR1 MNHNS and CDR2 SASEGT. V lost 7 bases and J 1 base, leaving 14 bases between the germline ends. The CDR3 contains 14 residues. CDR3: CASTTGTASYEQYL. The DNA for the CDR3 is TGTGCCAGCACGACTGGGACGGCTTCCTACGAGCAGTACCTC.

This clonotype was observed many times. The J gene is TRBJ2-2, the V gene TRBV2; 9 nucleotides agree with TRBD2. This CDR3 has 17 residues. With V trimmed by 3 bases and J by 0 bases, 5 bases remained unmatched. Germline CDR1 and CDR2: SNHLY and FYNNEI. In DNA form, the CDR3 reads TGTGCCAGCAGTGAGTCCAGCGGGGGGACGAACACCGGGGAGCTGTTTTTT. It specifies CASSESSGGTNTGELFF.

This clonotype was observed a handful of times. CDR3 sequence (DNA): TGTGCCAGCAGCTCATCCGTTCTTAGCGGGGGGCGGGGTGAGCAGTTCTTC. Encoded protein: CASSSSVLSGGRGEQFF. This rearrangement joins TRBV7-9 to TRBJ2-1, with 10 nucleotides matching TRBD2. V lost 4 bases and J lost 9; bases outside the gene matches: 15. Germline V CDR1 and CDR2: SEHNR, FQNEAQ (reference sequence). The CDR3 totals 17 residues.

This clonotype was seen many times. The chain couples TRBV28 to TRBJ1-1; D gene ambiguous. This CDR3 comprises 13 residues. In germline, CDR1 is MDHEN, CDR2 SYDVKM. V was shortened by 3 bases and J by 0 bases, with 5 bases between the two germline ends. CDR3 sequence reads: CASSFQLNTEAFF. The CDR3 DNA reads TGTGCCAGCAGTTTCCAATTGAACACTGAAGCTTTCTTT. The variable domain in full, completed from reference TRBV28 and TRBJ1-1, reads DVKVTQSSRYLVKRTGEKVFLECVQDMDHENMFWYRQDPGLGLRLIYFSYDVKMKEKGDIPEGYSVSREKKERFSLILESASTNQTSMYLCASSFQLNTEAFFGQGTRLTVV.

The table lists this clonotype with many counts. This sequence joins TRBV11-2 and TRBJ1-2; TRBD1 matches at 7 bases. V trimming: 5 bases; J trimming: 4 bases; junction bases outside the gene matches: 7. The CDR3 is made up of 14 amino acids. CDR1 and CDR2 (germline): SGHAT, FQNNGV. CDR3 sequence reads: CASSQGGQFYGYTF. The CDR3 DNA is TGTGCCAGCAGCCAAGGGGGACAGTTCTATGGCTACACCTTC.

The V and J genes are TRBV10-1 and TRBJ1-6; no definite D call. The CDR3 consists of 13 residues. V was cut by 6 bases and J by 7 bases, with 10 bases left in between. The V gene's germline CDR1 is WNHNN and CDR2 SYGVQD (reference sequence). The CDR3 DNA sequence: TGCGCCAGCAGAGAAGATCCAAATTCACCCCTCCACTTT. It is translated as CASREDPNSPLHF.

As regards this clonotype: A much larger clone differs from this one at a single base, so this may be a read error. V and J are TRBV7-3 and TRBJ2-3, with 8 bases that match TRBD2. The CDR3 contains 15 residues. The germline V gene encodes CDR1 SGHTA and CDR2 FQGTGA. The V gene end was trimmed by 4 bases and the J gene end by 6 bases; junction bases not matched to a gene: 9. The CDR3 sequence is CASSYGGGPRDTQYF. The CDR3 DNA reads TGTGCCAGCAGCTACGGCGGGGGGCCTCGTGATACGCAGTATTTT.

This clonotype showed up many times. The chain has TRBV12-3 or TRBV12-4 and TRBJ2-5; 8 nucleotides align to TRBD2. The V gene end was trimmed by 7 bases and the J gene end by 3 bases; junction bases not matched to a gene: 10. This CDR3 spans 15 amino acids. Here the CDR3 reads CASTYFRGGEETQYF. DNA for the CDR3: TGTGCCAGCACGTATTTCCGGGGGGGCGAAGAGACCCAGTACTTC.

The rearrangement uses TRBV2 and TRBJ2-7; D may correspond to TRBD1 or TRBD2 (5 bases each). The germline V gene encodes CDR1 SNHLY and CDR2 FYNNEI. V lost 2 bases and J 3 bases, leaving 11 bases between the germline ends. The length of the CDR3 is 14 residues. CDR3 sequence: CASSELGPYYEQYF. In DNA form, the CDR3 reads TGTGCCAGCAGTGAATTGGGACCCTACTACGAGCAGTACTTC. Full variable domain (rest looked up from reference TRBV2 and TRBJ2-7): EPEVTQTPSHQVTQMGQEVILRCVPISNHLYFYWYRQILGQKVEFLVSFYNNEISEKSEIFDDQFSVERPDGSNFTLKIRSTKLEDSAMYFCASSELGPYYEQYFGPGTRLTVT.

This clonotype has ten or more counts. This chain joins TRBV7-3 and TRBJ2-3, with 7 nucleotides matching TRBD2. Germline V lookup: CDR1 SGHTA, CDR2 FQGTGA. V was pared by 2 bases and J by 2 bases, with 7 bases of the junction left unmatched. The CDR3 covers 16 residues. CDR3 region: CASSLGASGYTDTQYF. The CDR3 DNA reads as TGTGCCAGCAGCTTAGGGGCTAGCGGTTACACAGATACGCAGTATTTT.